Listed here are 10 T cell receptor beta chains from one sample, sequenced in a study of quantifying T cell responses using KT2 cells. On the study more broadly: Reverse transcription used primers in the TCR alpha and beta constant regions.

Each cDNA got a UMI-containing oligo ligated at its 3' end. An equimolar mix of RC1.1 and RC1.2 primed the beta chain across TRBC1 and TRBC2. One entry per CDR3 protein, called by TCRdb with MiXCR from the UMI-ligation and nested PCR reads. The table shows 60,000 or so distinct CDR3 sequences, with approximately 13% occurring only once. Sample: PBMCs spiked with cells of the T cell clone KT2. These TCRs come from a human donor.

Comment on this clonotype: Mismatch with germline at one junction end may stem from a read error. The chain combines TRBV13 with TRBJ2-3; 12 nucleotides agree with TRBD2. The CDR3 totals 15 residues. Germline values: CDR1 PRHDT, CDR2 FYEKMQ (reference sequence). The CDR3 loop reads CASSLGTSGPDTQYF. CDR3 sequence (DNA): TGTGCCAGCAGCCTAGGGACTAGCGGGCCCGATACGCAGTATTTT.

This clonotype was counted ten times or more. The chain combines TRBV6-5 with TRBJ2-3; 9 bases line up with TRBD2. J was trimmed by 6 bases and V by 4 bases; bases with no gene match: 2. The CDR3 contains 13 residues. In germline, CDR1 is MNHEY, CDR2 SVGAGI. The CDR3 protein is CASSLAGADTQYF. In DNA form, the CDR3 reads TGTGCCAGCAGTTTAGCGGGAGCGGATACGCAGTATTTT.

The chain is built from TRBV24-1 and TRBJ2-1, with a weak D call TRBD2 (5 bases). CDR3 size: 12 residues. Per the germline V gene, CDR1 is KGHDR and CDR2 is SFDVKD. Trimming shortened V by 7 bases and J by 4 bases, and 7 bases separated the two germline ends. DNA for the CDR3: TGTGCCACCAGCAAGCGGTACAATGAGCAGTTCTTC. It translates to CATSKRYNEQFF.

This clonotype showed up many times. The rearrangement joins TRBV4-2 to TRBJ1-5; perhaps TRBD1 as D (5 bases). Trimming removed 0 bases from V and 7 bases from J, with 13 bases in between. This CDR3 spans 15 amino acids. Looked up from germline, CDR1 is LGHNA and CDR2 is YNFKEQ. CDR3 coding DNA: TGTGCCAGCAGCCAAGATGGGCAGGGAGGCCAGCCCCAGCATTTT. Protein: CASSQDGQGGQPQHF.

There are a few counts of this clonotype. The chain combines TRBV6-7 with TRBJ1-2; D possibly corresponds to TRBD1 (6 bases). TRBV6-7 falls under the ORF class, with uncertain function. This CDR3 is 14 amino acids long. V lost 0 bases to trimming and J lost 6 bases, with 11 bases between them. CDR3 loop: CASSYSEGGNGYTF. The CDR3 DNA follows: TGTGCCAGCAGTTACTCGGAGGGGGGGAATGGCTACACCTTC.

This clonotype was detected a few times. V is TRBV14 and J is TRBJ1-5; D call uncertain. CDR1 SGHDN and CDR2 FVKESK come from the germline V gene. The germline V and J ends were trimmed by 4 bases and 4 bases, with 8 bases remaining between them. The CDR3 runs 13 residues. CDR3 in amino acids: CASSRGLNQPQHF. The CDR3 nucleotides read TGTGCCAGCAGCCGGGGTCTAAATCAGCCCCAGCATTTT.

Here the CDR3 DNA reads TGTGCCAGCAGTTTAGGTGGAGGGAATGGCTACACCTTC. As protein: CASSLGGGNGYTF. This chain uses TRBV27 with TRBJ1-2; D ambiguous. Germline V gene lookup returns CDR1 MNHEY and CDR2 SMNVEV (reference sequence). This CDR3 spans 13 amino acids. V was shortened by 2 bases and J by 6 bases, with 10 bases between the two germline ends.

This clonotype was counted a few times. Sequence at one end of the junction differs from germline and may be a read error. The chain combines TRBV6-2 or TRBV6-3 with TRBJ2-1; TRBD1 matches 10 bases. The CDR3 spans 21 residues. Germline V CDR1 and CDR2: MNHEY, SVGEGT. The CDR3, as DNA: TGTGCCAGCAGACTCCTTGGGACAGGGGTGGATTCATCCATCTCCTACGATGAGCAGTTCTTC. Its protein is CASRLLGTGVDSSISYDEQFF.

The gene calls are TRBV4-1 and TRBJ1-2; D might be TRBD1 (6 bases). Trimming cost V 1 base and J 4 bases, with 16 bases left between them. In germline, CDR1 is MGHRA, CDR2 YSYEKL. This CDR3 contains 16 residues. CDR3 in DNA: TGCGCCAGCAGCCAAGTTAAGGGGGGGGGCGGCTATGGCTACACCTTC. The encoded protein is CASSQVKGGGGYGYTF.

The chain couples TRBV6-5 to TRBJ1-5; weak D call: TRBD1 (6 bases). The CDR3 is 16 residues long. Germline CDR1 and CDR2: MNHEY and SVGAGI. The germline V and J ends were trimmed by 6 bases and 5 bases, with 20 bases remaining between them. The CDR3 here is CASRTYKGGAHQPQHF. The CDR3 DNA is TGTGCCAGCAGGACCTATAAGGGGGGAGCCCATCAGCCCCAGCATTTT.